The rows below give T cell receptor beta chains drawn from one sample of a study of CD8 T cells in ankylosing spondylitis. In TCRdb, the 5' RACE reads were re-called with MiXCR into one record per CDR3 protein. The sample holds 400,000 or so distinct CDR3 sequences, 25% to 30% seen once. The source material was blood, either unsorted or a sorted T cell fraction (not recorded which). Receptor source: a male donor with ankylosing spondylitis. Each CDR3 is given with its conserved first and last residue.

16,TRBV12-3/TRBV12-4,TRBJ1-6,CASSFGAGWMNSPLHF
15,TRBV5-6,TRBJ1-2,CASSAPGQGVYGYTF
16,TRBV2,TRBJ2-1,CASSEMGLAGDNEQFF
15,TRBV5-5,TRBJ1-1,CASSLGPGRSGEAFF
15,TRBV6-2/TRBV6-3,TRBJ2-3,CASTKTGREADTQYF
17,TRBV20-1,TRBJ2-3,CSARLPPGQGAADTQYF
13,TRBV6-5,TRBJ2-4,CASSSPGRNIQYF
15,TRBV7-2,TRBJ1-2,CASSEIGQGAGGYTF
15,TRBV7-9,TRBJ1-4,CASSLAGAPGEKLFF
15,TRBV7-9,TRBJ1-4,CASSISGSRREKLFF
15,TRBV7-9,TRBJ1-6,CASSNGQGANSPLHF
14,TRBV7-2,TRBJ2-1,CASSLNHPGNEQFF
13,TRBV20-1,TRBJ1-2,CSANAGGARGYTF
16,TRBV11-2,TRBJ2-3,CASSLVGLAVTDTQYF